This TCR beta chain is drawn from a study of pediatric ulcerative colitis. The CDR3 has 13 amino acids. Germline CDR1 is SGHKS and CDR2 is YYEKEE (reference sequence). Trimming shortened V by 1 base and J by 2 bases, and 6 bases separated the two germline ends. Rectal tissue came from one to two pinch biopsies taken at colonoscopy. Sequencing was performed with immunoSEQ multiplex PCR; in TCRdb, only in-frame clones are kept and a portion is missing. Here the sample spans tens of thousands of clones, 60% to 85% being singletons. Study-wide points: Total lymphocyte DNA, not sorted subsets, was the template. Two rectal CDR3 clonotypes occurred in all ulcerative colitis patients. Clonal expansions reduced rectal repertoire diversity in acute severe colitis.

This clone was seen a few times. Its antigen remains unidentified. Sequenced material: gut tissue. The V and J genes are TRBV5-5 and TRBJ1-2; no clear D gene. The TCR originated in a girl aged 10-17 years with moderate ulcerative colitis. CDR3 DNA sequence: TGTGCCAGCAGCTTGACCAGCAACTATGGCTACACCTTC. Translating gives CASSLTSNYGYTF.